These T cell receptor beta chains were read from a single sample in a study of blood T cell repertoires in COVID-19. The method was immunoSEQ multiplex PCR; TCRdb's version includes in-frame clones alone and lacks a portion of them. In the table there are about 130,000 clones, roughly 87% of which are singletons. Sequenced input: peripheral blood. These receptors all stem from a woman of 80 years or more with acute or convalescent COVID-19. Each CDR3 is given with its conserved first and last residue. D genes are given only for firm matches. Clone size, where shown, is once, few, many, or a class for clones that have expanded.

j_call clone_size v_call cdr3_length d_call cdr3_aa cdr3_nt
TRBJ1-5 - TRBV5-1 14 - CASSLDPTNQPQHF TGCGCCAGCAGCTTGGACCCAACAAATCAGCCCCAGCATTTT
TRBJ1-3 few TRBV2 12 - CASSYSGNTIYF TGTGCCAGTTCCTACTCTGGAAACACCATATATTTT
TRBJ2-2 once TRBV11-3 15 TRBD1 CASSLDRGNTGELFF TGTGCCAGCAGCTTGGACAGGGGGAACACCGGGGAGCTGTTTTTT
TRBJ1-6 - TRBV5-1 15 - CASSLLTSHNSPLHF TGCGCCAGCAGCTTGCTGACAAGCCATAATTCACCCCTCCACTTT
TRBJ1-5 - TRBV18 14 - CASSTGMANQPQHF TGTGCCAGCTCAACCGGGATGGCAAATCAGCCCCAGCATTTT
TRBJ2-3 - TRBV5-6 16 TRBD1 CASSNEGTASTDTQYF TGTGCCAGCAGCAATGAAGGGACAGCTAGCACAGATACGCAGTATTTT
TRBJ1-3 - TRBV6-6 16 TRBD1 CASSRTGGSSGNTIYF TGTGCCAGCAGTCGAACAGGGGGCTCCTCTGGAAACACCATATATTTT
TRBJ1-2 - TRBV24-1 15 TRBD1 CATSPNRGLNHGYTF TGTGCCACCAGTCCTAACAGGGGCCTTAACCATGGCTACACCTTC
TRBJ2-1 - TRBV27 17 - CASSLRGGPTSYNEQFF TGTGCCAGCAGTTTACGCGGGGGCCCCACCTCCTACAATGAGCAGTTCTTC
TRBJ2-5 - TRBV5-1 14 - CASSLATSSETQYF TGCGCCAGCAGCTTGGCGACTAGTTCAGAGACCCAGTACTTC
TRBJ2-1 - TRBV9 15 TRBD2 CASSETSGGPLLQFF TGTGCCAGCAGTGAGACTAGCGGGGGGCCTTTGTTGCAGTTCTTC
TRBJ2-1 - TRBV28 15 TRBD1 CASSFEGGVKNEQFF TGTGCCAGCAGTTTTGAAGGGGGCGTGAAAAATGAGCAGTTCTTC
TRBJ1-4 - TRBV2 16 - CASSELPGVTNEKLFF TGTGCCAGCAGTGAGTTGCCAGGGGTAACTAATGAAAAACTGTTTTTT
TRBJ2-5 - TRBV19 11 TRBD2 CASGGQETQYF TGTGCTTCGGGGGGCCAAGAGACCCAGTACTTC
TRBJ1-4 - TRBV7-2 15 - CASSLYRPGNGKLFF TGTGCCAGCAGCCTCTACAGGCCAGGGAATGGAAAACTGTTTTTT
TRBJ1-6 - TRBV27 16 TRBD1 CASSRGDSKSNSPLHF TGTGCCAGCAGTCGAGGGGACAGTAAAAGCAATTCACCCCTCCACTTT
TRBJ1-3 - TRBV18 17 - CASSPFQQTTSGNTIYF TGTGCCAGCTCACCATTCCAACAGACCACCTCTGGAAACACCATATATTTT
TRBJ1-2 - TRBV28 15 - CASSPSDNSYYGYTF TGTGCCAGCAGTCCCTCGGACAATTCCTACTATGGCTACACCTTC
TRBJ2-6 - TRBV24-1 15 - CATSDPYSGANVLTF TGTGCCACCAGTGATCCGTACTCTGGGGCCAACGTCCTGACTTTC
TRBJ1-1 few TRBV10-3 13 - CASCGQGNTEAFF TGTGCCAGCTGTGGTCAGGGAAACACTGAAGCTTTCTTT
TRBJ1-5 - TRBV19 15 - CASTSGPHSNQPQHF TGTGCCAGTACTTCAGGGCCACATAGCAATCAGCCCCAGCATTTT
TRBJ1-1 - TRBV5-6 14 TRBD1 CASSLGNRGTEAFF TGTGCCAGCAGCTTGGGTAACAGGGGCACTGAAGCTTTCTTT
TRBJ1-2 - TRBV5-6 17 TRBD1 CASSSVYAGGNIYGYTF TGTGCCAGCTCGAGCGTGTATGCAGGGGGCAATATCTATGGCTACACCTTC
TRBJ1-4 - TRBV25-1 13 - CASNLRAGEKLFF TGTGCCAGCAATTTGAGGGCTGGGGAAAAACTGTTTTTT
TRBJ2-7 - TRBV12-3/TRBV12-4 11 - CASSLQYEQYF TGTGCCAGCAGTCTACAGTACGAGCAGTACTTC